This entry lists 22 T cell receptor beta chains sequenced from one sample in a study of human T cells and chemical hapten exposure. Time point of the sample: pre-sensitization, week 0. Treatment here: therapeutic diphenylcyclopropenone sensitization with weekly scalp DPC. TCRdb analysed the RACE reads with MiXCR anew, one entry per CDR3 protein. Here the sample spans 350,000 to 400,000 distinct CDR3 sequences, approximately 5.1% being singletons. The input for sequencing was whole blood, taken in connection with sensitization to the hapten diphenylcyclopropenone (DPC). All receptors come from a woman between 45 and 65 years old with alopecia areata. Some clones in this sample may be carry-over from other donors' samples.

This clonotype turned up a few times. The chain has TRBV27 and TRBJ2-1, with 8 bases that match TRBD1. V lost 10 bases and J lost 7; bases outside the gene matches: 6. CDR3 length: 12 amino acids. Germline V gene lookup returns CDR1 MNHEY and CDR2 SMNVEV (reference sequence). The CDR3 here is CATGQGGNEQFF. DNA for the CDR3: TGTGCCACCGGACAGGGCGGGAATGAGCAGTTCTTC.

This chain connects TRBV27 to TRBJ1-5; perhaps TRBD1 as D (5 bases). V shed 4 bases and J shed 5 bases, with 12 bases lying between them. This CDR3 spans 14 amino acids. The germline V gene has CDR1 MNHEY and CDR2 SMNVEV (reference sequence). The CDR3 loop is CASSSAGGDQPQHF. The DNA for the CDR3 is TGTGCCAGCAGTTCAGCGGGGGGAGATCAGCCCCAGCATTTT.

The genes are TRBV4-2 and TRBJ2-2; possibly TRBD1 for D (5 bases). The V end was cut by 1 base, the J end by 3 bases, with 15 bases between. The CDR3 sequence is 17 residues long. The germline CDR1 and CDR2 sequences are LGHNA and YNFKEQ. In DNA form, the CDR3 reads TGTGCCAGCAGCCAAGGGGGCCGACAGAGCCACACCGGGGAGCTGTTTTTT. It specifies CASSQGGRQSHTGELFF.

The gene calls are TRBV18 and TRBJ2-3; D is uncertain. The CDR3 is 14 amino acids. Germline assignment: CDR1 KGHSH and CDR2 LQKENI. Trimming took 2 bases from V and 0 from J, leaving 6 bases between them. For the CDR3, the DNA is TGTGCCAGCTCACCAGAACCCAGCACAGATACGCAGTATTTT. It encodes CASSPEPSTDTQYF.

This clonotype has ten or more counts. This chain links TRBV29-1 with TRBJ1-2; the D is unclear. Germline values: CDR1 SQVTM, CDR2 ANQGSEA. CDR3 length equals 12 residues. Trimming took off 7 bases at V and 8 bases at J, with 17 bases between the two ends. CDR3 sequence: CSAPITGGGYTF. The CDR3 nucleotides are TGCAGCGCTCCCATCACGGGAGGCGGCTACACCTTC.

This clonotype was detected only a few times. The V call is TRBV5-1, the J call TRBJ2-3; TRBD1 aligns across 7 bases. Germline V lookup: CDR1 SGHRS, CDR2 YFSETQ. This CDR3 comprises 14 residues. Trimming at V came to 2 bases and at J to 5 bases, leaving 5 bases not matched to a gene. The CDR3 DNA reads as TGCGCCAGCAGCTTCACAGGGGCTGAAGATACGCAGTATTTT. Its protein product is CASSFTGAEDTQYF.

This clonotype was picked up a small number of times. The rearrangement links TRBV28 to TRBJ2-7; D perhaps matches TRBD1 (6 bases). Germline values: CDR1 MDHEN, CDR2 SYDVKM. V dropped 7 bases and J dropped 3 bases, with 16 bases sitting between them. The CDR3 sequence is 14 residues long. This chain's CDR3 is CASKFQGQFYEQYF. In nucleotides, the CDR3 is TGTGCCAGCAAGTTTCAGGGGCAGTTCTACGAGCAGTACTTC.

The genes are TRBV20-1 and TRBJ2-7, with a tentative D call TRBD2 (5 bases). Germline assignment: CDR1 DFQATT and CDR2 SNEGSKA (reference sequence). The V end lost 5 bases, the J end lost 1 base, and 18 bases lay between the germline ends. The CDR3 spans 15 residues. CDR3 region: CSAPAMRESSYEQYF. The DNA of the CDR3 is TGCAGTGCTCCCGCTATGAGGGAGAGTTCCTACGAGCAGTACTTC.

This clonotype occurred a few times. The chain recombines TRBV24-1 with TRBJ2-1; a possible D gene is TRBD2 (5 bases). CDR1 KGHDR and CDR2 SFDVKD come from the germline V gene. This CDR3 spans 17 amino acids. Trimming pared 1 base from V and 2 bases from J, leaving 14 bases between. The CDR3 coding sequence is TGTGCCACCAGTGATTTAAAGGGAGTCGAACCCTACAATGAGCAGTTCTTC. Translating it yields CATSDLKGVEPYNEQFF.

This clonotype appeared many times. The rearrangement uses TRBV2 and TRBJ2-1, with 7 bases that match TRBD2. Germline V gives CDR1 SNHLY, CDR2 FYNNEI. J gave up 1 base and V 1 base, and 16 bases lay outside the gene matches. The CDR3 is 20 amino acids. CDR3 sequence (DNA): TGTGCCAGCAGTGAAGAGGTCACTAGCGAGTGGTATTTGTCCTACAATGAGCAGTTCTTC. This codes for CASSEEVTSEWYLSYNEQFF.

The sample holds many counts of this clonotype. CDR3 amino acids: CSARDRDISLALHF. CDR3 DNA: TGCAGTGCTAGAGATCGGGACATCAGTTTGGCCCTCCACTTT. The chain uses TRBV20-1 and TRBJ1-6, with D possibly matching TRBD1 (6 bases). The V end lost 0 bases, the J end lost 14 bases, and 17 bases lay between the germline ends. Per germline, CDR1 DFQATT and CDR2 SNEGSKA (reference sequence). The CDR3 has 14 amino acids.

In this sample, this clonotype turned up many times. The V gene is TRBV5-8, the J gene TRBJ1-5; D is undetermined. With 0 bases removed from V and 8 bases from J, the gap between germline ends came to 12 bases. The CDR3 is 14 residues long. CDR1 SGHTS and CDR2 YDEGEE come from the germline V gene. For the CDR3, the DNA is TGTGCCAGCAGCTTGGTCTGGGGAATTGAGCCCCAGCATTTT. It translates to CASSLVWGIEPQHF.

This clonotype occurred many times. The chain carries TRBV6-1 and TRBJ2-7; a possible D gene is TRBD2 (5 bases). Trimming took off 7 bases at V and 0 bases at J, with 16 bases between the two ends. Germline V gene lookup returns CDR1 MNHNS and CDR2 SASEGT. This CDR3 contains 15 residues. The chain's CDR3 is CASIPNGVLSYEQYF. CDR3 DNA sequence: TGTGCCAGCATCCCAAACGGGGTCCTCTCCTACGAGCAGTACTTC.

This clonotype appeared many times. The chain has TRBV12-3 or TRBV12-4 and TRBJ2-7; D may be TRBD1 (5 bases). The CDR3 covers 13 residues. The V gene lost 3 bases and the J gene lost 5 bases, with 11 bases spanning the gap. The CDR3 bases are TGTGCCAGCAGTTTGTCGGCAGGGAACGAGCAGTACTTC. The encoded protein is CASSLSAGNEQYF.

The sample holds a few counts of this clonotype. This chain uses TRBV20-1 with TRBJ1-2, with 8 bases lining up with TRBD1. Germline CDR1 and CDR2: DFQATT and SNEGSKA (reference sequence). Trimming removed 7 bases from V and 8 bases from J; junction bases left unmatched: 9. The CDR3 contains 12 residues. This CDR3 is CSGTGPSEGYTF. DNA for the CDR3: TGCAGTGGGACAGGGCCCTCTGAGGGCTACACCTTC.

Comment on this clonotype: One end of the junction is discordant with germline, which a read error may explain. The chain joins TRBV6-4 to TRBJ2-2; possible D gene TRBD1, 6 bases. CDR3 size: 12 residues. The germline V gene has CDR1 MRHNA and CDR2 SNTAGT. CDR3 sequence: CTSSQGPGELFF. As DNA, the CDR3 is TGTACCAGCAGCCAGGGGCCCGGGGAGCTGTTTTTT.

The rearrangement links TRBV20-1 to TRBJ2-3; TRBD1 agrees at 9 bases. CDR3 size: 16 residues. After removal of 3 bases from V and 4 bases from J, the junction contained 11 bases not matched to a gene. Looked up from germline, CDR1 is DFQATT and CDR2 is SNEGSKA (reference sequence). CDR3 coding DNA: TGCAGTGCTAGTGGGGCTGGGACAGGGAGGGCAGATACGCAGTATTTT. The encoded protein is CSASGAGTGRADTQYF.

The chain is built from TRBV19 and TRBJ2-7, with D possibly being TRBD1 (7 bases). The germline V gene has CDR1 LNHDA and CDR2 SQIVND (reference sequence). Trimming took off 6 bases at V and 4 bases at J, with 19 bases between the two ends. This CDR3 has 15 amino acids. The CDR3 is CASSQGGFPGYEQYF. The CDR3 region has the DNA TGTGCCAGTAGCCAGGGGGGCTTCCCGGGTTACGAGCAGTACTTC. The variable domain in full, completed from reference TRBV19 and TRBJ2-7, reads DGGITQSPKYLFRKEGQNVTLSCEQNLNHDAMYWYRQDPGQGLRLIYYSQIVNDFQKGDIAEGYSVSREKKESFPLTVTSAQKNPTAFYLCASSQGGFPGYEQYFGPGTRLTVT.

The chain couples TRBV28 to TRBJ1-1, with D unclear. Germline V CDR1 and CDR2: MDHEN, SYDVKM. V was shortened by 3 bases and J by 7 bases, with 12 bases between the two germline ends. The CDR3 totals 13 residues. The CDR3 DNA reads TGTGCCAGCAGTTTCCATCTGAGGGATGAAGCTTTCTTT. Translation: CASSFHLRDEAFF.

This clonotype was seen a handful of times. The rearrangement links TRBV6-5 to TRBJ1-1; 7 nucleotides match TRBD1. Germline CDR1 MNHEY, CDR2 SVGAGI. This CDR3 region has 12 residues. Germline trimming cut 5 bases from V and 8 bases from J; bases unmatched to any gene: 5. CDR3 nucleotides: TGTGCCAGCAGTCAGGGACAGAGCGAAGCTTTCTTT. It is translated as CASSQGQSEAFF.

This clonotype appeared a few times. The chain couples TRBV20-1 to TRBJ1-2; 9 bases match TRBD1. The CDR3 spans 15 residues. V gave up 5 bases and J gave up 2 bases; unmatched junction bases: 9. Germline values: CDR1 DFQATT, CDR2 SNEGSKA (reference sequence). The CDR3, as DNA: TGCAGTGCTGGCTCAATTGGGACAGGGAACTATGGCTACACCTTC. This translates into CSAGSIGTGNYGYTF.

V gene TRBV19 combines with J gene TRBJ2-4; tentative D call: TRBD1 (5 bases). V lost 6 bases and J 5 bases, leaving 11 bases between the germline ends. CDR3 length: 13 residues. Germline-derived CDR1 and CDR2 are LNHDA and SQIVND (reference sequence). The CDR3 DNA reads TGTGCCAGTAGGAGTCAGGGTGAAAACATTCAGTACTTC. This encodes CASRSQGENIQYF.